Following are 21 T cell receptor beta chains from one sample sequenced in a study of blood T cell repertoires in COVID-19. Only in-frame clones appear in the TCRdb table, and some are missing; sequencing was by immunoSEQ multiplex PCR. The sample lists about 300,000 clones, 80% to 90% seen once, with under 2.5% in the top ten. Sequencing was carried out using PBMCs or T cells enriched from blood (not recorded which). The receptors derive from a man aged 25 to 40 who had recovered from COVID-19.

The V gene is TRBV18, the J gene TRBJ1-5, with D unresolved. The CDR3 totals 15 residues. The V gene lost 1 base and the J gene lost 3 bases, with 10 bases spanning the gap. The germline V gene encodes CDR1 KGHSH and CDR2 LQKENI. The CDR3 DNA is TGTGCCAGCTCACCACGATCCCAGATCAATCAGCCCCAGCATTTT. Protein sequence: CASSPRSQINQPQHF.

This rearrangement joins TRBV7-9 to TRBJ2-7; a weak D match, TRBD1 (6 bases). The CDR3 totals 17 residues. The germline V gene has CDR1 SEHNR and CDR2 FQNEAQ (reference sequence). V gave up 4 bases and J gave up 0 bases, with 19 bases separating them. The CDR3, as DNA: TGTGCCAGCAGCTCCCCGCCAGGGGTTTCCATCTCCTACGAGCAGTACTTC. Its translation is CASSSPPGVSISYEQYF. The full variable domain, completed using reference TRBV7-9 and TRBJ2-7, is DTGVSQNPRHKITKRGQNVTFRCDPISEHNRLYWYRQTLGQGPEFLTYFQNEAQLEKSRLLSDRFSAERPKGSFSTLEIQRTEQGDSAMYLCASSSPPGVSISYEQYFGPGTRLTVT.

The rearrangement uses TRBV6-5 and TRBJ2-7; 9 bases fit TRBD2. J was trimmed by 5 bases and V by 4 bases; bases with no gene match: 9. Germline CDR1 MNHEY, CDR2 SVGAGI. The CDR3 loop spans 15 amino acids. The CDR3 protein is CASSSRGRGGNEQYF. The DNA for the CDR3 is TGTGCCAGCAGTTCCCGTGGGCGGGGGGGCAACGAGCAGTACTTC.

The CDR3 here is CASSLAGFKYYEQYF. The CDR3 DNA reads TGTGCCAGCAGTTTGGCCGGGTTTAAGTACTACGAGCAGTACTTC. The J gene is TRBJ2-7, the V gene TRBV27; no clear D. Trimming left V 3 bases short and J 3 bases short, with 15 bases between. Germline V lookup: CDR1 MNHEY, CDR2 SMNVEV (reference sequence). The CDR3 is made up of 15 amino acids.

This rearrangement joins TRBV7-8 to TRBJ2-5; D possibly corresponds to TRBD1 (5 bases). The CDR3 covers 15 residues. Trimming left V 2 bases short and J 2 bases short, with 12 bases between. Looked up from germline, CDR1 is SGHVS and CDR2 is FQNEAQ. As DNA, the CDR3 is TGTGCCAGCAGCTTATTGGTGGGGCAACAAGAGACCCAGTACTTC. Its protein product is CASSLLVGQQETQYF.

J is TRBJ1-1 and V is TRBV5-4; TRBD1 is a possible D gene (6 bases). The V gene lost 0 bases and the J gene lost 1 base, with 10 bases spanning the gap. Germline loops: CDR1 SGHNT, CDR2 YYREEE (reference sequence). The CDR3 is 15 residues long. The CDR3 is CASSLEPGQNTEAFF. CDR3 sequence (DNA): TGTGCCAGCAGCTTGGAACCGGGACAGAACACTGAAGCTTTCTTT.

The genes are TRBV4-2 and TRBJ2-5, with TRBD2 matching 8 bases. This CDR3 region has 15 residues. Germline V gene sequence: CDR1 LGHNA, CDR2 YNFKEQ. Trimming took 1 base from V and 1 from J; bases not matched to a gene: 2. The CDR3 DNA is TGTGCCAGCAGCCAAGTCCGGGGGGGCCAAGAGACCCAGTACTTC. Its protein product is CASSQVRGGQETQYF.

CDR3 in amino acids: CASSQETGLVGNTIYF. In nucleotides, the CDR3 is TGTGCCAGCAGCCAGGAGACAGGGTTAGTCGGAAACACCATATATTTT. V is TRBV4-2 and J is TRBJ1-3; 7 bases line up with TRBD1. CDR3 length: 16 residues. V was pared by 3 bases and J by 4 bases, with 9 bases of the junction left unmatched. Germline CDR1 and CDR2: LGHNA and YNFKEQ.

This rearrangement joins TRBV10-3 to TRBJ1-1, with TRBD1 matching over 7 bases. V gave up 2 bases and J gave up 0 bases; unmatched junction bases: 6. The germline V gene encodes CDR1 ENHRY and CDR2 SYGVKD. CDR3 size: 16 residues. The CDR3 protein is CAISETMTGLNTEAFF. The DNA of the CDR3 is TGTGCCATCAGTGAGACAATGACAGGGTTGAACACTGAAGCTTTCTTT.

The genes are TRBV2 and TRBJ1-5; TRBD1 agrees at 8 bases. This CDR3 contains 15 residues. Germline assignment: CDR1 SNHLY and CDR2 FYNNEI. Trimming took 4 bases from V and 5 from J; bases not matched to a gene: 7. The DNA of the CDR3 is TGTGCCAGCAGTGGTAGGACAGGGATGGATCAGCCCCAGCATTTT. Translation: CASSGRTGMDQPQHF. The variable domain in full, with the rest retrieved from reference TRBV2 and TRBJ1-5, is EPEVTQTPSHQVTQMGQEVILRCVPISNHLYFYWYRQILGQKVEFLVSFYNNEISEKSEIFDDQFSVERPDGSNFTLKIRSTKLEDSAMYFCASSGRTGMDQPQHFGDGTRLSIL.

The chain employs TRBV5-1 and TRBJ2-7; D remains unclear. The length of the CDR3 is 12 residues. The V end lost 3 bases, the J end lost 6 bases, and 10 bases lay between the germline ends. Germline assignment: CDR1 SGHRS and CDR2 YFSETQ. CDR3 bases: TGCGCCAGCAGCTCGTCGGAGATCGAGCAGTACTTC. Its translation is CASSSSEIEQYF.

V is TRBV18 and J is TRBJ1-1, with 10 bases lining up with TRBD1. The ends lost 6 bases at V and 5 bases at J; junction bases unmatched: 18. There are 18 residues in the CDR3. CDR1 is KGHSH, CDR2 LQKENI, per germline. The CDR3 protein is CASSPRQGAEEYQTEAFF. CDR3 sequence (DNA): TGTGCCAGCTCGCCCCGACAGGGGGCAGAAGAGTACCAAACTGAAGCTTTCTTT.

This clone has more than one count but fewer than ten. The chain links TRBV5-4 to TRBJ1-3; no clear D gene. Germline V gene lookup returns CDR1 SGHNT and CDR2 YYREEE (reference sequence). The CDR3 has 17 amino acids. V lost 0 bases and J lost 3, with 16 bases in between. The CDR3, as DNA: TGTGCCAGCAGCTTGGGTGACCGGGTAACGGGTGGAAACACCATATATTTT. Its translation is CASSLGDRVTGGNTIYF.

The chain couples TRBV7-9 to TRBJ2-2, with TRBD1 matching over 8 bases. The V segment lost 1 base and the J segment 1 base; nucleotides outside the gene matches: 2. The CDR3 runs to 16 residues. The germline CDR1 and CDR2 sequences are SEHNR and FQNEAQ (reference sequence). CDR3 region: CASSLETGGNTGELFF. The CDR3 coding sequence is TGTGCCAGCAGCTTAGAAACAGGGGGGAACACCGGGGAGCTGTTTTTT.

The chain uses TRBV7-8 and TRBJ2-4; D perhaps matches TRBD1 (8 bases). The CDR3 length is 15 residues. Trimming pared 5 bases from V and 1 base from J, leaving 12 bases between. CDR1 is SGHVS, CDR2 FQNEAQ, per germline. As DNA, the CDR3 is TGTGCCAGCAGCACAGGGGGAGGGGCCAAAAACATTCAGTACTTC. Translation: CASSTGGGAKNIQYF.

The CDR3: CASSLVGGAVTEAFF. The CDR3, as DNA: TGTGCCAGCAGCCTAGTGGGGGGGGCGGTCACTGAAGCTTTCTTT. V gene TRBV2 combines with J gene TRBJ1-1; D perhaps matches TRBD1 (6 bases). Trimming took off 6 bases at V and 4 bases at J, with 18 bases between the two ends. Germline-derived CDR1 and CDR2 are SNHLY and FYNNEI. The CDR3 length is 15 residues.

This chain uses TRBV5-5 with TRBJ1-6; 8 bases align to TRBD1. CDR3 length: 16 residues. With V trimmed by 4 bases and J by 12 bases, 15 bases remained unmatched. Per the germline V gene, CDR1 is SGHKS and CDR2 is YYEKEE (reference sequence). The CDR3 region is CASSLDPGQEGRPLHF. In DNA form, the CDR3 reads TGTGCCAGCAGCCTCGATCCGGGACAGGAAGGTAGACCCCTCCACTTT.

The chain has TRBV7-9 and TRBJ2-2; perhaps TRBD1 as D (5 bases). The CDR3 contains 13 residues. V dropped 3 bases and J dropped 6 bases, with 8 bases sitting between them. Germline CDR1 SEHNR, CDR2 FQNEAQ (reference sequence). CDR3 DNA: TGTGCCAGCAGCTTTCAGGGATCCGGGGAGCTGTTTTTT. Translating gives CASSFQGSGELFF.

The chain joins TRBV6-5 to TRBJ1-5; TRBD1 might be the D (6 bases). The V end lost 8 bases, the J end lost 2 bases, and 16 bases lay between the germline ends. The CDR3 is 15 amino acids. CDR1 MNHEY and CDR2 SVGAGI come from the germline V gene. DNA of the CDR3: TGTGCCAGCGCCCACAGGGAAAGGGGCAATCAGCCCCAGCATTTT. Translation: CASAHRERGNQPQHF.

The chain combines TRBV5-1 with TRBJ2-6, with TRBD1 identical over 8 bases. Per germline, CDR1 SGHRS and CDR2 YFSETQ. V shed 3 bases and J 3 bases; nucleotides not matched to a gene: 11. CDR3 length: 18 amino acids. CDR3 sequence: CASSWGQGAFGGANVLTF. The CDR3 DNA reads TGCGCCAGCAGCTGGGGCCAGGGGGCTTTCGGTGGGGCCAACGTCCTGACTTTC.

The genes are TRBV5-1 and TRBJ2-3; D remains ambiguous. The CDR3 has 13 amino acids. The V and J ends lost 4 bases and 0 bases respectively, with 6 bases between them. The germline V gene has CDR1 SGHRS and CDR2 YFSETQ. The CDR3 reads CASSVISTDTQYF. In nucleotides, the CDR3 is TGCGCCAGCAGCGTCATCAGCACAGATACGCAGTATTTT.